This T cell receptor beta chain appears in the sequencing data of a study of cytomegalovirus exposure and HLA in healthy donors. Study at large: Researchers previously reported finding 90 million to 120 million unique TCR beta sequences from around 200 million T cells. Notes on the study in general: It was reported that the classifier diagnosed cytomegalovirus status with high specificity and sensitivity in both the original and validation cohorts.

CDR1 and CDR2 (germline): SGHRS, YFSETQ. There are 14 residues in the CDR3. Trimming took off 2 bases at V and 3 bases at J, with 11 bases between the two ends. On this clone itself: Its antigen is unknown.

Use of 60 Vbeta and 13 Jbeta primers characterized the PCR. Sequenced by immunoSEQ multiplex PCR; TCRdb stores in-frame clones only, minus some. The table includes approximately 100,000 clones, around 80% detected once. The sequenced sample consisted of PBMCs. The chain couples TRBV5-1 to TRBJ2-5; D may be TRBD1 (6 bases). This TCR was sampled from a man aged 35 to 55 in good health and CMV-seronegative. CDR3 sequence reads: CASSLGQLEETQYF. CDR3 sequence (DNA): TGCGCCAGCAGCTTAGGACAGTTAGAAGAGACCCAGTACTTC.